The 19 T cell receptor beta chains below come from one sample, sequenced in a study of tumor T cells in aggressive B-cell lymphoma. Sequencing used immunoSEQ multiplex PCR; TCRdb keeps in-frame clones, though not all of them. The sample lists 590 or so clones; less than 90% were seen once. The sequencing sample was made of tumor tissue. The receptor source for this set is an adult with diffuse large B cell lymphoma.

The rearrangement links TRBV7-9 to TRBJ1-1; tentatively, D is TRBD1 (6 bases). Germline V gene lookup returns CDR1 SEHNR and CDR2 FQNEAQ (reference sequence). With 2 bases removed from V and 3 bases from J, the gap between germline ends came to 10 bases. CDR3 size: 14 residues. The CDR3 protein is CASSLTSGDTEAFF. DNA of the CDR3: TGTGCCAGCAGCTTAACCTCAGGGGACACTGAAGCTTTCTTT.

The chain links TRBV10-3 to TRBJ1-1; D is perhaps TRBD1 (5 bases). V gave up 0 bases and J gave up 10 bases, with 15 bases separating them. Germline V gene data show CDR1 as ENHRY and CDR2 as SYGVKD. The CDR3 runs 14 residues. CDR3: CAISESTGPGAAFF. CDR3 DNA: TGTGCCATCAGTGAGTCGACCGGCCCTGGGGCAGCTTTCTTT.

The gene calls are TRBV25-1 and TRBJ1-1; TRBD1 might be the D (6 bases). V was clipped by 6 bases and J by 5 bases, with 13 bases between them. Per the germline V gene, CDR1 is MGHDK and CDR2 is SYGVNS. The CDR3 contains 13 residues. CDR3 in DNA: TGTGCCAGCAGGGACAGACCTGGGACTGAAGCTTTCTTT. It translates to CASRDRPGTEAFF.

V is TRBV19 and J is TRBJ1-3; D is unresolved. Trimming left V 4 bases short and J 3 bases short, with 7 bases between. Germline loops: CDR1 LNHDA, CDR2 SQIVND (reference sequence). The CDR3 runs 13 residues. The CDR3 nucleotides read TGTGCCAGTAGTACCGGGAATGGAAACACCATATATTTT. Amino acid sequence: CASSTGNGNTIYF.

The rearrangement joins TRBV6-1 to TRBJ2-7, with D perhaps TRBD2 (5 bases). The germline V gene encodes CDR1 MNHNS and CDR2 SASEGT. The CDR3 has 14 amino acids. The V gene lost 6 bases and the J gene lost 1 base, with 13 bases spanning the gap. The CDR3 region has the DNA TGTGCCAGCAGAAAACCTTCGGGGTCCTACGAGCAGTACGTC. Protein: CASRKPSGSYEQYV.

The rearrangement links TRBV5-1 to TRBJ1-5; D is undetermined. This CDR3 has 14 residues. Germline CDR1 and CDR2: SGHRS and YFSETQ. V lost 0 bases and J 11 bases, leaving 15 bases between the germline ends. CDR3 residues: CASSLDGSWQSQHF. CDR3 DNA: TGCGCCAGCAGCTTGGACGGGTCGTGGCAGTCCCAGCATTTT.

This rearrangement joins TRBV19 to TRBJ1-5; 8 bases fit TRBD1. Germline CDR1 reads LNHDA; CDR2 reads SQIVND (reference sequence). The CDR3 runs 13 residues. Trimming took 10 bases from V and 6 from J; bases not matched to a gene: 8. The CDR3 region has the DNA TGTGCCACCGGACAGGGTTCGAGTCAGCCCCAGCATTTT. This sequence encodes CATGQGSSQPQHF.

This chain connects TRBV2 to TRBJ1-6; D may be TRBD1 (6 bases). CDR1 is SNHLY, CDR2 FYNNEI, per germline. V was shortened by 7 bases and J by 7 bases, with 11 bases between the two germline ends. The CDR3 length is 13 residues. CDR3 protein: CASTLDRNSPLHF. As DNA, the CDR3 is TGTGCCAGCACCCTGGACAGAAATTCACCCCTCCACTTT. Full variable domain (rest looked up from reference TRBV2 and TRBJ1-6): EPEVTQTPSHQVTQMGQEVILRCVPISNHLYFYWYRQILGQKVEFLVSFYNNEISEKSEIFDDQFSVERPDGSNFTLKIRSTKLEDSAMYFCASTLDRNSPLHFGNGTRLTVT.

V and J are TRBV10-3 and TRBJ1-2; D remains ambiguous. The CDR3 loop spans 13 amino acids. V was trimmed by 0 bases and J by 6 bases, leaving 8 bases between them. The germline CDR1 and CDR2 sequences are ENHRY and SYGVKD. Here the CDR3 reads CAISESTGNGYTF. DNA of the CDR3: TGTGCCATCAGTGAGTCGACGGGAAATGGCTACACCTTC.

The gene calls are TRBV28 and TRBJ1-1; TRBD1 matches 7 bases. The J segment lost 1 base and the V segment lost 8 bases, leaving 10 bases of the junction unmatched. Germline loops: CDR1 MDHEN, CDR2 SYDVKM. The length of the CDR3 is 15 residues. This CDR3 reads CASYSGTDKNTEAFF. The CDR3 DNA reads as TGTGCCAGCTATTCGGGGACAGATAAGAACACTGAAGCTTTCTTT.

The chain recombines TRBV7-9 with TRBJ1-5; 9 bases map to TRBD1. There are 19 residues in the CDR3. V dropped 5 bases and J dropped 0; count of bases not matched to a gene: 14. The germline V gene has CDR1 SEHNR and CDR2 FQNEAQ (reference sequence). The CDR3 region is CASSTWTGAVSHSNQPQHF. The CDR3 DNA follows: TGTGCCAGCAGCACCTGGACAGGGGCAGTTTCCCATAGCAATCAGCCCCAGCATTTT.

The chain employs TRBV5-1 and TRBJ2-5, with 9 bases that match TRBD2. CDR3 length equals 16 residues. Germline assignment: CDR1 SGHRS and CDR2 YFSETQ. Trimming removed 4 bases from V and 5 bases from J; junction bases left unmatched: 12. The CDR3 DNA sequence: TGCGCCAGCAGCCTGGGCGCGGGGGGGCAACTGGAGACCCAGTACTTC. Encoded protein: CASSLGAGGQLETQYF.

The count of this clone is one. V and J are TRBV28 and TRBJ2-3; maybe TRBD1 (5 bases). Germline CDR1 MDHEN, CDR2 SYDVKM. CDR3 length equals 15 residues. Trimming removed 3 bases at V and 0 bases at J, with 10 bases between. CDR3 residues: CASSLTDISTDTQYF. In DNA form, the CDR3 reads TGTGCCAGCAGTTTGACAGATATTAGCACAGATACGCAGTATTTT. Looking up the rest from reference TRBV28 and TRBJ2-3 gives the full variable domain: DVKVTQSSRYLVKRTGEKVFLECVQDMDHENMFWYRQDPGLGLRLIYFSYDVKMKEKGDIPEGYSVSREKKERFSLILESASTNQTSMYLCASSLTDISTDTQYFGPGTRLTVL.

Turning to this clone: The junction and the germline gene differ at one end; a read error may be behind it. The chain carries TRBV5-6 and TRBJ1-5; tentatively, D is TRBD1 (5 bases). Germline V gene data show CDR1 as SGHDT and CDR2 as YYEEEE. The CDR3 has 13 amino acids. DNA of the CDR3: TGTGTCAGCAGCTTAGGAGGGGATCAGCCCCAGCATTTT. Its protein product is CVSSLGGDQPQHF.

J is TRBJ1-6 and V is TRBV6-6; 7 positions agree with TRBD1. Germline V lookup: CDR1 MNHNY, CDR2 SVGAGI (reference sequence). The CDR3 consists of 15 residues. J gave up 8 bases and V 4 bases, and 8 bases lay outside the gene matches. CDR3 DNA: TGTGCCAGCAGTTTACTGACAGGGAAGGATTCACCCCTCCACTTT. Translating gives CASSLLTGKDSPLHF.

The gene calls are TRBV7-9 and TRBJ1-2; 7 nucleotides agree with TRBD1. The V gene end was trimmed by 7 bases and the J gene end by 5 bases; junction bases not matched to a gene: 7. Per the germline V gene, CDR1 is SEHNR and CDR2 is FQNEAQ (reference sequence). The CDR3 has 13 amino acids. The CDR3 coding sequence is TGTGCCAGCAACAAAGGGGGCCAGTATGGCTACACCTTC. Its translation: CASNKGGQYGYTF.

This clone appeared a single time. This chain uses TRBV19 with TRBJ2-2, with D unclear. Germline loops: CDR1 LNHDA, CDR2 SQIVND (reference sequence). Between the trimmed V and J ends, which lost 2 bases and 0 bases, there was a span of 7 bases. The CDR3 covers 15 residues. CDR3 DNA: TGTGCCAGTAGTATACGAGACACGAACACCGGGGAGCTGTTTTTT. This encodes CASSIRDTNTGELFF.

This clone was observed a single time. This chain connects TRBV28 to TRBJ2-3, with 8 bases aligning to TRBD2. Germline V gives CDR1 MDHEN, CDR2 SYDVKM. The V gene end was trimmed by 2 bases and the J gene end by 6 bases; junction bases not matched to a gene: 7. The CDR3 length is 15 residues. CDR3 sequence: CASSLTSGPSDTQYF. CDR3 in DNA: TGTGCCAGCAGTTTAACTAGCGGACCCTCCGATACGCAGTATTTT. Full variable domain (outside the CDR3, taken from reference TRBV28 and TRBJ2-3): DVKVTQSSRYLVKRTGEKVFLECVQDMDHENMFWYRQDPGLGLRLIYFSYDVKMKEKGDIPEGYSVSREKKERFSLILESASTNQTSMYLCASSLTSGPSDTQYFGPGTRLTVL.

In DNA, the CDR3 is TGTGCCAGTGCAGGGTTATCGAATGAGCAGTTCTTC. Protein sequence: CASAGLSNEQFF. This rearrangement joins TRBV9 to TRBJ2-1; D possibly corresponds to TRBD1 (5 bases). Germline values: CDR1 SGDLS, CDR2 YYNGEE. V shed 8 bases and J shed 7 bases, with 13 bases lying between them. CDR3 size: 12 residues.